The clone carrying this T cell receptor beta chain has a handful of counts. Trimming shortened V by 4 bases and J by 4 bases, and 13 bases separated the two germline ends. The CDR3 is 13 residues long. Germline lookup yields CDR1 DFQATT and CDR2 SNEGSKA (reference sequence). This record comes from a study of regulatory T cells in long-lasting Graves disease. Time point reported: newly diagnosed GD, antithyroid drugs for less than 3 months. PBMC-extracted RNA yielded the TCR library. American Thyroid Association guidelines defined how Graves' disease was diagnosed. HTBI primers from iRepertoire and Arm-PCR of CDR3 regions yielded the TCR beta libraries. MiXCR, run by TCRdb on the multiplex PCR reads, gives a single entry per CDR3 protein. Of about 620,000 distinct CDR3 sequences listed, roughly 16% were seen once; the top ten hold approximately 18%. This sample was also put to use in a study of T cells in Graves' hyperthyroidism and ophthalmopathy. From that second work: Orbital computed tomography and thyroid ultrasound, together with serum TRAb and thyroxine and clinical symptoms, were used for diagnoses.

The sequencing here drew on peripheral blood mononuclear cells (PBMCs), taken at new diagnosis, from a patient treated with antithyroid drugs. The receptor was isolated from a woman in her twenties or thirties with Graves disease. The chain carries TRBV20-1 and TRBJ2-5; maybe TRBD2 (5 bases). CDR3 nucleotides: TGCAGTGCTACAAGGGAAAGCGGAGAGACCCAGTACTTC. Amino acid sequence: CSATRESGETQYF.